The 17 T cell receptor beta chains listed next were all sequenced from one sample in a study of vaccination effects on CD4 cells after COVID-19. Their specific antigens are unknown. TCRdb keeps only in-frame clones here, not all; method: immunoSEQ multiplex PCR. The table records about 24,000 clones, roughly 81% of them present only once. Peptide-pool stimulation followed by sequencing identified expanded antigen-specific CD4+ clonotypes in the ViraFEST assay. The authors isolated CD4+ T cells after less than eleven days of culture. Subjects were given two BNT162b2 or mRNA-1273 vaccine doses. This sample comprised CD4+ T cells from PBMCs cultured with SARS-CoV-2 spike peptides, obtained after COVID-19 vaccination. All receptors come from a human donor who received a COVID-19 vaccine. Some clones in this sample may be carry-over from other donors' samples.

The CDR3 region has the DNA TGTGCCAGCAAACAGGGGTCAGCCAAAAACATTCAGTACTTC. Translated, it gives CASKQGSAKNIQYF. This sequence joins TRBV2 and TRBJ2-4; 7 positions match TRBD1. J gave up 0 bases and V 7 bases, and 3 bases lay outside the gene matches. Germline loops: CDR1 SNHLY, CDR2 FYNNEI. The CDR3 loop spans 14 amino acids.

V usage is TRBV28 and J usage is TRBJ1-2; tentatively, D is TRBD1 (6 bases). The CDR3 spans 14 residues. Germline V gene data show CDR1 as MDHEN and CDR2 as SYDVKM. The V gene lost 5 bases and the J gene lost 7 bases, with 17 bases spanning the gap. CDR3 in amino acids: CASSGAGTSRGYTF. The CDR3 DNA is TGTGCCAGCAGTGGGGCGGGGACATCACGTGGCTACACCTTC.

This chain links TRBV5-5 with TRBJ2-1; D perhaps matches TRBD1 (5 bases). V lost 4 bases, J lost 9 bases, and 26 bases lay in between. Germline values: CDR1 SGHKS, CDR2 YYEKEE (reference sequence). The CDR3 covers 17 residues. The CDR3 loop is CASSPQVVTATHAEQFF. As DNA, the CDR3 is TGTGCCAGCAGCCCTCAAGTTGTGACAGCCACTCATGCTGAGCAGTTCTTC.

The chain has TRBV6-1 and TRBJ1-5; 8 positions match TRBD1. Per the germline V gene, CDR1 is MNHNS and CDR2 is SASEGT. The CDR3 runs to 17 residues. V gave up 4 bases and J gave up 3 bases; unmatched junction bases: 11. For the CDR3, the DNA is TGTGCCAGCAGTGCCCAGGGGGCTACATTCTTCAATCAGCCCCAGCATTTT. It specifies CASSAQGATFFNQPQHF.

V gene TRBV6-5 combines with J gene TRBJ2-7, with unresolved D. Trimming left V 5 bases short and J 0 bases short, with 11 bases between. The germline gives CDR1 MNHEY, CDR2 SVGAGI. This CDR3 has 14 amino acids. The CDR3 region is CASSPVRNSYEQYV. The DNA of the CDR3 is TGTGCCAGCAGTCCCGTGCGGAACTCCTACGAGCAGTACGTC.

The chain is built from TRBV11-1 and TRBJ2-1; D gene uncertain. V shed 3 bases and J shed 9 bases, with 15 bases lying between them. The CDR3 is 14 residues long. CDR1 and CDR2 (germline): SGHAT, FQDESV (reference sequence). The CDR3 reads CASSLAPGEREQFF. CDR3 nucleotides: TGTGCCAGCAGCTTGGCTCCGGGTGAACGTGAGCAGTTCTTC.

This chain links TRBV5-1 with TRBJ2-6; D gene unclear. Per germline, CDR1 SGHRS and CDR2 YFSETQ. V shed 4 bases and J shed 1 base, with 9 bases lying between them. The CDR3 runs 15 residues. This CDR3 reads CASSPLSSGANVLTF. In nucleotides, the CDR3 is TGCGCCAGCAGCCCCCTAAGTTCTGGGGCCAACGTCCTGACTTTC.

The V gene is TRBV29-1, the J gene TRBJ1-2; 7 positions agree with TRBD1. The V gene's germline CDR1 is SQVTM and CDR2 ANQGSEA. The CDR3 runs 17 residues. V shed 5 bases and J 4 bases; nucleotides not matched to a gene: 19. Written as DNA, the CDR3 is TGCAGCGTTTACATTCCGGGACAGAAGGATGCGGGCTATGGCTACACCTTC. Residues: CSVYIPGQKDAGYGYTF.

The genes are TRBV5-1 and TRBJ1-4; D gene ambiguous. With 2 bases removed from V and 5 bases from J, the gap between germline ends came to 13 bases. Germline CDR1 is SGHRS and CDR2 is YFSETQ. CDR3 length: 15 residues. In nucleotides, the CDR3 is TGCGCCAGCAGCTTTGGGGTCTGGCAGAATGAAAAACTGTTTTTT. It is translated as CASSFGVWQNEKLFF. The variable domain in full, completed from reference TRBV5-1 and TRBJ1-4, reads KAGVTQTPRYLIKTRGQQVTLSCSPISGHRSVSWYQQTPGQGLQFLFEYFSETQRNKGNFPGRFSGRQFSNSRSEMNVSTLELGDSALYLCASSFGVWQNEKLFFGSGTQLSVL.

This chain connects TRBV3-1 (or the pseudogene TRBV3-2) to TRBJ2-6, with 7 bases matching TRBD1. The junction had 9 bases not matched to a gene; V was cut back by 1 base and J by 3 bases. CDR3 size: 18 residues. Germline V gives CDR1 LGHDT, CDR2 YNNKEL (reference sequence). The CDR3 coding sequence is TGTGCCAGCAGCCAAGTGGGAAGGGGGCGGTTTGGGGCCAACGTCCTGACTTTC. The encoded protein is CASSQVGRGRFGANVLTF.

V is TRBV6-2 or TRBV6-3 and J is TRBJ1-4, with 9 nucleotides matching TRBD1. Germline CDR1 reads MNHEY; CDR2 reads SVGEGT. The CDR3 extends over 18 amino acids. The trim removed 6 bases at V and 0 bases at J, leaving 11 bases unmatched. CDR3 in amino acids: CASSLDRGSFATNEKLFF. The CDR3 bases are TGTGCCAGCAGCTTAGACAGGGGGAGTTTTGCAACTAATGAAAAACTGTTTTTT.

This chain uses TRBV6-5 with TRBJ2-5, with 9 bases lining up with TRBD2. The CDR3 is made up of 16 amino acids. The junction had 11 bases not matched to a gene; V was cut back by 2 bases and J by 7 bases. Germline V gene sequence: CDR1 MNHEY, CDR2 SVGAGI. CDR3 amino acids: CASSYIGRGGLGTQYF. In nucleotides, the CDR3 is TGTGCCAGCAGTTACATCGGGCGGGGGGGCCTTGGGACCCAGTACTTC.

This clone came up once. The gene calls are TRBV7-9 and TRBJ2-1; D might be TRBD1 (6 bases). V was trimmed by 2 bases and J by 6 bases, leaving 14 bases between them. Germline V gene lookup returns CDR1 SEHNR and CDR2 FQNEAQ (reference sequence). The CDR3 sequence is 15 residues long. The chain's CDR3 is CASSLTGTISNEQFF. The CDR3 nucleotides read TGTGCCAGCAGCTTAACCGGGACAATCAGCAATGAGCAGTTCTTC.

The rearrangement joins TRBV7-2 to TRBJ2-6; maybe TRBD2 (5 bases). Trimming pared 1 base from V and 1 base from J, leaving 5 bases between. Germline V gene lookup returns CDR1 SGHTA and CDR2 FQGNSA. This CDR3 spans 15 amino acids. Here the CDR3 reads CASSLGGSGANVLTF. The CDR3 DNA reads as TGTGCCAGCAGCTTAGGAGGGTCTGGGGCCAACGTCCTGACTTTC.

This clone was detected a few times. This chain uses TRBV5-6 with TRBJ2-5; the D gene is possibly TRBD1 (6 bases). V lost 2 bases, J lost 2 bases, and 16 bases lay in between. The CDR3 sequence is 16 residues long. Germline lookup yields CDR1 SGHDT and CDR2 YYEEEE. The CDR3 bases are TGTGCCAGCAGCTTTACAGGGAAAGGGCTACAAGAGACCCAGTACTTC. Amino acids: CASSFTGKGLQETQYF.

The rearrangement uses TRBV24-1 and TRBJ2-4, with a tentative D call TRBD2 (6 bases). The V end lost 6 bases, the J end lost 6 bases, and 11 bases lay between the germline ends. Germline-derived CDR1 and CDR2 are KGHDR and SFDVKD. The CDR3 loop spans 13 amino acids. Here the CDR3 DNA reads TGTGCCACCAGTAGCGGGCCCACAAACATTCAGTACTTC. Translating it yields CATSSGPTNIQYF.

The chain has TRBV28 and TRBJ1-2, with 9 positions matching TRBD1. CDR1 and CDR2 from the germline V gene are MDHEN and SYDVKM. The CDR3 is made up of 18 amino acids. J was trimmed by 5 bases and V by 2 bases; bases with no gene match: 15. The CDR3, as DNA: TGTGCCAGCAGTTTAAGGGGGACAGGGAGTCCATTGGGGTATGGCTACACCTTC. The encoded protein is CASSLRGTGSPLGYGYTF.